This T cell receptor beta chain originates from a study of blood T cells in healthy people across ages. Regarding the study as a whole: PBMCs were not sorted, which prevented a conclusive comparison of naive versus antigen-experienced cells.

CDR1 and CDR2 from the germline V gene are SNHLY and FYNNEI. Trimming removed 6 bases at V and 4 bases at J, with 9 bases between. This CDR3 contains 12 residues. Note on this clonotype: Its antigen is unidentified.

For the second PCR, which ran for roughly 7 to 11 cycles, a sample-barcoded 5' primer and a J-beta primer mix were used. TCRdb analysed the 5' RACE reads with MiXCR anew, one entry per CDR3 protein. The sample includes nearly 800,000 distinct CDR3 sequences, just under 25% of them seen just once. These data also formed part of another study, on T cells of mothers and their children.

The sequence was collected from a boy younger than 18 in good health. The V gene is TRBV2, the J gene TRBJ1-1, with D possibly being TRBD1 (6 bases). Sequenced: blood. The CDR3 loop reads CASRSGVTEAFF. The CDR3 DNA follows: TGTGCCAGCAGATCAGGGGTCACTGAAGCTTTCTTT.